The subject of this entry is one T cell receptor (beta chain). Its specificity is unknown. TCRdb's table, derived via immunoSEQ multiplex PCR, lists solely in-frame clones and lacks some. The sample carries 44,000 or so clones, around 88% recorded once. These data are taken from a study of PD-L1 blockade in urothelial cancer. Overall study context: Bladder-origin urothelial cancer in males described about 90% of the 29 patients. Blood analysis took place 3 weeks (second dose) and 6 weeks after treatment start. General observations from the study: A below-median TCR clonality in blood before treatment predicted better survival.

This CDR3 is 15 amino acids long. Germline assignment: CDR1 LNHDA and CDR2 SQIVND (reference sequence). Trimming removed 3 bases from V and 5 bases from J; junction bases left unmatched: 7. The receptor comes from a man older than 75 with urothelial cancer. The sample consisted of PBMCs, taken around atezolizumab (anti-PD-L1) treatment. This chain joins TRBV19 and TRBJ2-3; 8 bases map to TRBD2. DNA for the CDR3: TGTGCCAGTAGTATGCGCCCCGGGACTAGAGATACGCAGTATTTT. Translated: CASSMRPGTRDTQYF.